These T cell receptor beta chains were read from a single sample in a study of blood T cells in healthy people across ages. TCRdb passed the 5' RACE reads through MiXCR, listing each CDR3 protein once. The sample includes over 700,000 distinct CDR3 sequences, roughly 25% of them seen just once. These sequences were also reported in another study, on T cells of mothers and their children.

The sequenced material came from blood. The receptor set was obtained from a boy under 18 in good health. The CDR3 runs from the conserved cysteine through the conserved F or W. The order of the fields is J gene, V gene, clone size, D gene, CDR3 protein, CDR3 DNA. The D gene is left open where the match is weak. Rows may omit the clone size; those that give it use once, few, many or a size class.

j_gene: TRBJ2-1
v_gene: TRBV7-9
abundance: NA
d_gene: NA
CDR3aa: CASSITGVSYNEQFF
CDR3nt: TGTGCCAGCAGCATCACGGGAGTCTCCTACAATGAGCAGTTCTTC

j_gene: TRBJ2-7
v_gene: TRBV20-1
abundance: few
d_gene: TRBD1
CDR3aa: CSAADRVRYEQYF
CDR3nt: TGCAGTGCTGCGGACAGGGTGAGGTACGAGCAGTACTTC

j_gene: TRBJ2-3
v_gene: TRBV9
abundance: NA
d_gene: NA
CDR3aa: CASSVNRGGTESTDTQYF
CDR3nt: TGTGCCAGCAGCGTAAATAGAGGGGGGACAGAAAGCACAGATACGCAGTATTTT

j_gene: TRBJ2-1
v_gene: TRBV10-3
abundance: NA
d_gene: NA
CDR3aa: CAISASGDYNEQFF
CDR3nt: TGTGCCATCAGTGCAAGCGGAGACTACAATGAGCAGTTCTTC

j_gene: TRBJ2-1
v_gene: TRBV7-9
abundance: few
d_gene: NA
CDR3aa: CASSLAGTLGANEQFF
CDR3nt: TGTGCCAGCAGCTTAGCCGGGACTCTGGGGGCCAATGAGCAGTTCTTC

j_gene: TRBJ2-5
v_gene: TRBV29-1
abundance: few
d_gene: NA
CDR3aa: CSVWTGVAFDGQYF
CDR3nt: TGCAGCGTCTGGACGGGGGTGGCGTTTGATGGGCAGTACTTC

j_gene: TRBJ2-5
v_gene: TRBV5-1
abundance: many
d_gene: NA
CDR3aa: CASSLELNQETQYF
CDR3nt: TGCGCCAGCAGCTTGGAATTAAACCAAGAGACCCAGTACTTC

j_gene: TRBJ2-3
v_gene: TRBV24-1
abundance: NA
d_gene: TRBD2
CDR3aa: CATSDPGGPTDTQYF
CDR3nt: TGTGCCACCAGTGATCCGGGGGGACCCACAGATACGCAGTATTTT

j_gene: TRBJ2-3
v_gene: TRBV3-1
abundance: few
d_gene: NA
CDR3aa: CASSQQGLTDTRYF
CDR3nt: TGTGCCAGCAGCCAGCAGGGCCTCACAGATACGCGGTATTTT

j_gene: TRBJ2-1
v_gene: TRBV29-1
abundance: NA
d_gene: TRBD2
CDR3aa: CSTGLAGVNEQFF
CDR3nt: TGCAGCACGGGACTAGCGGGAGTCAATGAGCAGTTCTTC

j_gene: TRBJ2-7
v_gene: TRBV29-1
abundance: NA
d_gene: NA
CDR3aa: CSVEARGTPNPYEQYF
CDR3nt: TGCAGCGTTGAAGCAAGGGGGACACCTAATCCCTACGAGCAGTACTTC

j_gene: TRBJ2-7
v_gene: TRBV4-2
abundance: few
d_gene: TRBD2
CDR3aa: CASSQDELAGAYEQYF
CDR3nt: TGTGCCAGCAGCCAAGATGAACTAGCGGGAGCGTACGAGCAGTACTTC

j_gene: TRBJ1-2
v_gene: TRBV20-1
abundance: NA
d_gene: NA
CDR3aa: CSAGTGWDYGYTF
CDR3nt: TGCAGTGCTGGTACAGGGTGGGACTATGGCTACACCTTC

j_gene: TRBJ2-3
v_gene: TRBV6-2/TRBV6-3
abundance: few
d_gene: NA
CDR3aa: CASSYSKSAVLGGRRSTDTQYF
CDR3nt: TGTGCCAGCAGTTACTCGAAAAGCGCAGTATTAGGGGGACGCCGAAGCACAGATACGCAGTATTTT

j_gene: TRBJ2-7
v_gene: TRBV29-1
abundance: few
d_gene: TRBD1
CDR3aa: CSVGDRENEQYF
CDR3nt: TGCAGCGTTGGGGACAGGGAGAACGAGCAGTACTTC

j_gene: TRBJ2-7
v_gene: TRBV12-3/TRBV12-4
abundance: NA
d_gene: NA
CDR3aa: CASREGQTYEQYF
CDR3nt: TGTGCCAGCAGGGAGGGACAGACCTACGAGCAGTACTTC

j_gene: TRBJ1-4
v_gene: TRBV15
abundance: NA
d_gene: NA
CDR3aa: CATSRGSGATNEKLFF
CDR3nt: TGTGCCACCAGCAGAGGGTCCGGGGCAACTAATGAAAAACTGTTTTTT

j_gene: TRBJ2-7
v_gene: TRBV7-6
abundance: few
d_gene: NA
CDR3aa: CASSPRQDSYEQYF
CDR3nt: TGTGCCAGCAGCCCCCGACAGGACTCCTACGAGCAGTACTTC

j_gene: TRBJ2-1
v_gene: TRBV5-1
abundance: few
d_gene: NA
CDR3aa: CASSSLVSDSEQFF
CDR3nt: TGCGCCAGCAGCTCTCTTGTCTCCGATAGCGAGCAGTTCTTC

j_gene: TRBJ2-3
v_gene: TRBV15
abundance: NA
d_gene: NA
CDR3aa: CATSRALYTGRGDTQYF
CDR3nt: TGTGCCACCAGCAGAGCCTTGTATACAGGGAGAGGAGATACGCAGTATTTT

j_gene: TRBJ2-5
v_gene: TRBV10-3
abundance: NA
d_gene: NA
CDR3aa: CAVTSEGEETQYF
CDR3nt: TGTGCCGTGACCTCTGAGGGGGAAGAGACCCAGTACTTC

j_gene: TRBJ2-1
v_gene: TRBV7-2
abundance: NA
d_gene: NA
CDR3aa: CASSLDPGNEQFF
CDR3nt: TGTGCCAGCAGCTTAGACCCAGGGAATGAGCAGTTCTTC

j_gene: TRBJ2-3
v_gene: TRBV12-3/TRBV12-4
abundance: NA
d_gene: TRBD2
CDR3aa: CASSLTSGSSVSTDTQYF
CDR3nt: TGTGCCAGCAGTTTAACTAGCGGGAGTTCTGTAAGCACAGATACGCAGTATTTT

j_gene: TRBJ2-7
v_gene: TRBV27
abundance: NA
d_gene: TRBD1
CDR3aa: CASSGRQGAEQYF
CDR3nt: TGTGCCAGCAGTGGTCGACAGGGGGCCGAGCAGTACTTC

j_gene: TRBJ2-7
v_gene: TRBV7-8
abundance: NA
d_gene: NA
CDR3aa: CASSLTGGTAGGEQYF
CDR3nt: TGTGCCAGCAGCTTAACTGGGGGGACAGCCGGTGGGGAGCAGTACTTC

j_gene: TRBJ1-5
v_gene: TRBV28
abundance: few
d_gene: NA
CDR3aa: CASSDSRKGDQPQHF
CDR3nt: TGTGCCAGCAGCGATTCTCGAAAGGGAGATCAGCCCCAGCATTTT

j_gene: TRBJ1-1
v_gene: TRBV4-3
abundance: NA
d_gene: NA
CDR3aa: CASSQDVFLGTEAFF
CDR3nt: TGCGCCAGCAGCCAAGACGTCTTCTTAGGGACTGAAGCTTTCTTT

j_gene: TRBJ2-1
v_gene: TRBV28
abundance: few
d_gene: TRBD2
CDR3aa: CASSTGLAGFHNEQFF
CDR3nt: TGTGCCAGCAGTACGGGACTAGCGGGCTTCCACAATGAGCAGTTCTTC

j_gene: TRBJ1-2
v_gene: TRBV6-6
abundance: NA
d_gene: NA
CDR3aa: CASSPAGTGFYGYTF
CDR3nt: TGTGCCAGCAGTCCCGCGGGGACGGGCTTCTATGGCTACACCTTC

j_gene: TRBJ1-4
v_gene: TRBV5-1
abundance: few
d_gene: NA
CDR3aa: CASSLPPAGNPNEKLFF
CDR3nt: TGCGCCAGCAGCTTGCCACCTGCAGGGAACCCCAATGAAAAACTGTTTTTT

j_gene: TRBJ2-1
v_gene: TRBV7-9
abundance: many
d_gene: TRBD2
CDR3aa: CASSRLADYNEQFF
CDR3nt: TGTGCCAGCAGCCGACTAGCGGACTACAATGAGCAGTTCTTC

j_gene: TRBJ1-3
v_gene: TRBV18
abundance: few
d_gene: NA
CDR3aa: CASSPAAASGNTIYF
CDR3nt: TGTGCCAGCTCACCTGCGGCAGCTAGTGGAAACACCATATATTTT

j_gene: TRBJ2-7
v_gene: TRBV27
abundance: NA
d_gene: TRBD1
CDR3aa: CASARDRDSYEQYF
CDR3nt: TGTGCCAGCGCGCGGGACAGGGATTCCTACGAGCAGTACTTC

j_gene: TRBJ2-7
v_gene: TRBV29-1
abundance: NA
d_gene: NA
CDR3aa: CSATRGTSSYEQYF
CDR3nt: TGCAGCGCAACCCGGGGGACCAGCTCCTACGAGCAGTACTTC

j_gene: TRBJ1-4
v_gene: TRBV2
abundance: NA
d_gene: NA
CDR3aa: CASSEVSSGEKLFF
CDR3nt: TGTGCCAGCAGTGAGGTTTCTTCGGGCGAAAAACTGTTTTTT

j_gene: TRBJ1-2
v_gene: TRBV6-6
abundance: NA
d_gene: TRBD1
CDR3aa: CATGLGTGAGYTF
CDR3nt: TGTGCCACTGGATTGGGGACAGGGGCAGGCTACACCTTC

j_gene: TRBJ2-1
v_gene: TRBV5-1
abundance: few
d_gene: NA
CDR3aa: CASSPGLPGEQFF
CDR3nt: TGCGCCAGCAGCCCGGGACTCCCTGGGGAGCAGTTCTTC

j_gene: TRBJ1-4
v_gene: TRBV7-9
abundance: NA
d_gene: NA
CDR3aa: CASSSANGWGNEKLFF
CDR3nt: TGTGCCAGCAGCTCCGCCAATGGGTGGGGTAATGAAAAACTGTTTTTT